Described below is a single TCR beta chain sequence and its context. The record originates from a study of T cells in Graves' hyperthyroidism and ophthalmopathy. The authors obtained PBMCs from 9 to 10 ml of fresh peripheral blood. Amplification targeted TCR beta CDR3 regions from RNA transcripts. Using the HTBI primer set, a first-round RT-PCR was run on the TCR CDR3. TCRdb redid the calling of the multiplex PCR reads with MiXCR, one entry per CDR3 protein. Of 550,000 to 650,000 distinct CDR3 sequences listed, about 14% are singletons. The TCR originated in a woman younger than 45 with Graves' hyperthyroidism that later progressed to Graves' ophthalmopathy. The material sequenced was blood.

CDR3 in amino acids: CASSSPGLAGLRGEQYF. The CDR3 DNA reads TGTGCCAGTAGTTCCCCGGGACTAGCGGGGCTTCGGGGAGAGCAGTACTTC. The chain joins TRBV19 to TRBJ2-7; 13 bases align to TRBD2. Germline CDR1 and CDR2: LNHDA and SQIVND (reference sequence). Losses at the gene ends were 5 bases for V and 7 bases for J; bases not matched to a gene: 14. The CDR3 contains 17 residues.